This T cell receptor (beta chain) derives from a study of cytomegalovirus exposure and HLA in healthy donors. The PCR was carried out with 60 Vbeta primers and 13 Jbeta primers. Using immunoSEQ multiplex PCR, the repertoire was profiled, and TCRdb retains in-frame clones only, with some absent. Here the sample spans 30,000 to 40,000 clones, 65% to 75% being singletons. This CDR3 comprises 15 residues. The V segment lost 7 bases and the J segment 6 bases; nucleotides outside the gene matches: 10. Germline assignment: CDR1 LGHNT and CDR2 FRNRAP. The J gene is TRBJ2-7, the V gene TRBV12-5, with 12 bases that match TRBD1. The receptor comes from a man aged 35 to 55 in good health and CMV-seropositive. The sequenced sample consisted of PBMCs. The CDR3 nucleotides read TGTGCTAGTGCCCCAGATGGGACAGGGGGCACCGAGCAGTACTTC. It is translated as CASAPDGTGGTEQYF.